Each of the 24 T cell receptor beta chains below was sequenced from the same sample in a study of human T cells and chemical hapten exposure listed by TCRdb under 2021. Libraries came from RACE. Data came from a NextSeq 500. TCRdb reprocessing: public reads trimmed at Q25 with fastp, clones called with MiXCR, in-frame beta chains kept. Each entry is one CDR3 protein sequence, shown with its most common DNA and genes. This sample holds tens of thousands of distinct CDR3 sequences; about 11% were observed only once. The ten biggest clones cover around 2.1% of the sample. The time point tag for this specimen amounts to: patch test 2, 6 weeks after DPC sensitization. The treatment or condition label, read with the paper, signifies: therapeutic diphenylcyclopropenone sensitization with weekly scalp DPC. Sequenced here: whole blood, sampled in connection with sensitization to the hapten diphenylcyclopropenone (DPC). These TCRs come from a man in his forties with alopecia areata. Some clones in this sample may be carry-over from other donors' samples.

This clonotype was detected only a few times. This chain connects TRBV6-1 to TRBJ2-3; TRBD1 aligns across 9 bases. The CDR3 contains 17 residues. V was pared by 7 bases and J by 4 bases, with 15 bases of the junction left unmatched. CDR1 MNHNS and CDR2 SASEGT come from the germline V gene. The DNA of the CDR3 is TGTGCCAGCACCGATTCTAATACAGGGGGCGCATCAGATACGCAGTATTTT. Its protein is CASTDSNTGGASDTQYF.

This clonotype was picked up a small number of times. The V and J genes are TRBV11-2 and TRBJ2-1; 7 bases agree with TRBD1. This CDR3 is built from 15 residues. Germline loops: CDR1 SGHAT, CDR2 FQNNGV. V was clipped by 5 bases and J by 0 bases; unmatched bases: 4. The DNA of the CDR3 is TGTGCCAGCAGCCCCGGGACAGCCTCCTACAATGAGCAGTTCTTC. Residues: CASSPGTASYNEQFF.

The table lists this clonotype with many counts. In DNA, the CDR3 is TGTGCCAGCAGTGAATCTGGCCGTGCCTACAATGAGCAGTTCTTC. It specifies CASSESGRAYNEQFF. The V and J genes are TRBV25-1 and TRBJ2-1; unclear D gene. CDR1 and CDR2 (germline): MGHDK, SYGVNS. Trimming took off 1 base at V and 2 bases at J, with 9 bases between the two ends. The CDR3 runs to 15 residues.

V usage is TRBV5-1 and J usage is TRBJ2-3; 7 bases are a match to TRBD1. V trimming: 3 bases; J trimming: 0 bases; junction bases outside the gene matches: 7. Germline V gene lookup returns CDR1 SGHRS and CDR2 YFSETQ. The CDR3 covers 16 residues. CDR3 in amino acids: CASSYNGQDSTDTQYF. CDR3 sequence (DNA): TGCGCCAGCAGCTACAACGGACAGGACAGCACAGATACGCAGTATTTT.

This clonotype occurred a few times. The gene calls are TRBV7-3 and TRBJ2-7; tentatively, D is TRBD2 (6 bases). V gave up 5 bases and J gave up 8 bases, with 10 bases separating them. Germline-derived CDR1 and CDR2 are SGHTA and FQGTGA. The CDR3 is 11 amino acids. The CDR3 protein is CASSPGEKQYF. The CDR3 DNA reads as TGTGCCAGCAGCCCGGGGGAGAAGCAGTACTTC. Full variable domain (outside the CDR3, taken from reference TRBV7-3 and TRBJ2-7): GAGVSQTPSNKVTEKGKYVELRCDPISGHTALYWYRQSLGQGPEFLIYFQGTGAADDSGLPNDRFFAVRPEGSVSTLKIQRTERGDSAVYLCASSPGEKQYFGPGTRLTVT.

The genes are TRBV4-2 and TRBJ2-3, with 7 bases that match TRBD2. V lost 0 bases and J lost 4; bases outside the gene matches: 13. Germline CDR1 reads LGHNA; CDR2 reads YNFKEQ. This CDR3 region has 18 residues. The chain's CDR3 is CASSQDIGGGPWPDTQYF. The CDR3 region has the DNA TGTGCCAGCAGCCAAGATATCGGGGGAGGGCCCTGGCCAGATACGCAGTATTTT.

At least ten counts were recorded for this clonotype. This sequence joins TRBV3-1 and TRBJ1-2, with 8 bases aligning to TRBD1. Germline V lookup: CDR1 LGHDT, CDR2 YNNKEL (reference sequence). V gave up 1 base and J gave up 2 bases; unmatched junction bases: 0. The CDR3 covers 14 residues. The CDR3 DNA is TGTGCCAGCAGCCAAGGGGACAGGAACTATGGCTACACCTTC. It encodes CASSQGDRNYGYTF.

This chain uses TRBV7-9 with TRBJ1-3; TRBD1 matches at 9 bases. This CDR3 spans 15 amino acids. Germline lookup yields CDR1 SEHNR and CDR2 FQNEAQ (reference sequence). V shed 2 bases and J 4 bases; nucleotides not matched to a gene: 3. This CDR3 is CASSLTGTGGNTIYF. The CDR3 DNA reads as TGTGCCAGCAGCTTAACCGGGACAGGGGGAAACACCATATATTTT.

This clonotype was seen a few times. V is TRBV3-1 and J is TRBJ2-5; unclear D gene. The CDR3 is 14 amino acids. Germline CDR1 is LGHDT and CDR2 is YNNKEL (reference sequence). V lost 0 bases and J lost 6, with 11 bases in between. The CDR3 DNA reads as TGTGCCAGCAGCCAAGATGGTAGGGTACAGACCCAGTACTTC. This codes for CASSQDGRVQTQYF.

Points on this clonotype: The junction shows a germline mismatch at one end, possibly a read error. The gene calls are TRBV7-2 and TRBJ1-1, with no clear D. The CDR3 is 13 residues long. The germline V gene encodes CDR1 SGHTA and CDR2 FQGNSA. This chain's CDR3 is CASSFSRNTEALF. The CDR3 DNA sequence: TGTGCCAGCAGCTTTAGCAGGAACACTGAAGCTCTCTTT. Full variable domain (remainder filled in from reference TRBV7-2 and TRBJ1-1): GAGVSQSPSNKVTEKGKDVELRCDPISGHTALYWYRQSLGQGLEFLIYFQGNSAPDKSGLPSDRFSAERTGGSVSTLTIQRTQQEDSAVYLCASSFSRNTEALFGQGTRLTVV.

This clonotype showed up just a few times. This rearrangement joins TRBV25-1 to TRBJ1-4, with D unresolved. The CDR3 has 15 residues. Germline assignment: CDR1 MGHDK and CDR2 SYGVNS. The V end lost 2 bases, the J end lost 5 bases, and 12 bases lay between the germline ends. The CDR3, as DNA: TGTGCCAGCAGTGAAATTAAGGGAGTAAATGAAAAACTGTTTTTT. Its translation is CASSEIKGVNEKLFF.

The rearrangement links TRBV5-1 to TRBJ2-4; TRBD1 agrees at 9 bases. The CDR3 runs to 14 residues. V lost 0 bases to trimming and J lost 7 bases; unmatched junction nucleotides: 2. Per the germline V gene, CDR1 is SGHRS and CDR2 is YFSETQ. The CDR3 loop is CASSLATGGNIQYF. For the CDR3, the DNA is TGCGCCAGCAGCTTGGCAACAGGGGGCAACATTCAGTACTTC.

The sample holds many counts of this clonotype. V and J are TRBV28 and TRBJ2-2; no reliable D call. V dropped 1 base and J dropped 6 bases, with 0 bases sitting between them. Germline lookup yields CDR1 MDHEN and CDR2 SYDVKM. This CDR3 region has 11 residues. CDR3 nucleotide sequence: TGTGCCAGCAGTTTATCCGGGGAGCTGTTTTTT. Translation gives CASSLSGELFF.

The CDR3 region has the DNA TGCAGCGTTACCCGGGACCCTAGCACAGATACGCAGTATTTT. Translation: CSVTRDPSTDTQYF. The chain has TRBV29-1 and TRBJ2-3; perhaps D is TRBD1 or TRBD2 (5 bases each). The V end lost 5 bases, the J end lost 0 bases, and 12 bases lay between the germline ends. Germline V gene lookup returns CDR1 SQVTM and CDR2 ANQGSEA. The CDR3 spans 14 residues.

Ten or more counts support this clonotype. CDR3 coding DNA: TGTGCCAGCAGTTACACATCGATGTCAAGCTACAATGAGCAGTTCTTC. It encodes CASSYTSMSSYNEQFF. The V and J genes are TRBV6-5 and TRBJ2-1; D unresolved. V was trimmed by 2 bases and J by 3 bases, leaving 14 bases between them. The length of the CDR3 is 16 residues. CDR1 MNHEY and CDR2 SVGAGI come from the germline V gene.

In this sample, this clonotype turned up a few times. V usage is TRBV12-3 or TRBV12-4 and J usage is TRBJ2-3; D gene uncertain. This CDR3 is 9 amino acids long. The ends were cut back, 8 bases at V and 11 bases at J, with 8 bases in the middle. The CDR3 is CASGWVQYF. CDR3 DNA sequence: TGTGCCAGCGGCTGGGTGCAGTATTTT.

This clonotype appeared many times. The V call is TRBV6-5, the J call TRBJ1-5; TRBD1 is a possible D gene (6 bases). The CDR3 totals 16 residues. Trimming removed 8 bases from V and 6 bases from J, with 23 bases in between. Germline loops: CDR1 MNHEY, CDR2 SVGAGI. The CDR3 bases are TGTGCCAGCTCCCCTCGGGGCGGGGGCGCGGGTCAGCCCCAGCATTTT. Encoded protein: CASSPRGGGAGQPQHF.

This clonotype was observed a few times. The chain recombines TRBV6-5 with TRBJ1-4; D gene unclear. The CDR3 totals 15 residues. CDR1 is MNHEY, CDR2 SVGAGI, per germline. V was pared by 5 bases and J by 7 bases, with 17 bases between. In nucleotides, the CDR3 is TGTGCCAGCAGTCGAACACCCGCGGGCGGTGAAAAACTGTTTTTT. Translation gives CASSRTPAGGEKLFF.

The CDR3 DNA is TGCAGTGCAAGACTAGGGGCGGATACGCAGTATTTT. The encoded protein is CSARLGADTQYF. J is TRBJ2-3 and V is TRBV20-1; the D gene is possibly TRBD2 (6 bases). The V end was cut by 6 bases, the J end by 6 bases, with 13 bases between. Germline V gene sequence: CDR1 DFQATT, CDR2 SNEGSKA (reference sequence). CDR3 length: 12 amino acids.

This clonotype was counted ten times or more. V gene TRBV6-5 combines with J gene TRBJ1-1, with a weak D call TRBD1 (5 bases). The CDR3 runs 13 residues. From germline, CDR1 is MNHEY and CDR2 SVGAGI. Trimming removed 6 bases at V and 4 bases at J, with 12 bases between. The CDR3 DNA reads TGTGCCAGCAGAATAGGGGATTCCACTGAAGCTTTCTTT. Translated: CASRIGDSTEAFF.

This clonotype was seen a handful of times. The genes are TRBV24-1 and TRBJ2-2; TRBD1 might be the D (5 bases). The V gene lost 4 bases and the J gene lost 3 bases, with 8 bases spanning the gap. The CDR3 is 14 amino acids. CDR1 and CDR2 from the germline V gene are KGHDR and SFDVKD. CDR3 sequence reads: CATSELQDTGELFF. CDR3 nucleotide sequence: TGTGCCACCAGTGAGTTACAGGACACCGGGGAGCTGTTTTTT.

The chain carries TRBV24-1 and TRBJ2-1, with D possibly matching TRBD2 (6 bases). V dropped 2 bases and J dropped 5 bases, with 12 bases sitting between them. The CDR3 has 15 amino acids. Germline lookup yields CDR1 KGHDR and CDR2 SFDVKD. The CDR3, as DNA: TGTGCCACCAGTGATTGGCCTAGCGCACACAATGAGCAGTTCTTC. Translated: CATSDWPSAHNEQFF.

This clonotype was seen only a few times. The chain employs TRBV29-1 and TRBJ2-1; 9 bases fit TRBD2. The CDR3 extends over 14 amino acids. Germline trimming cut 5 bases from V and 0 bases from J; bases unmatched to any gene: 2. Looked up from germline, CDR1 is SQVTM and CDR2 is ANQGSEA. The CDR3: CSVTGLASYNEQFF. DNA of the CDR3: TGCAGCGTTACGGGACTAGCCTCCTACAATGAGCAGTTCTTC.

This clonotype turned up a few times. The chain employs TRBV28 and TRBJ2-5; D is uncertain. Trimming shortened V by 7 bases and J by 4 bases, and 22 bases separated the two germline ends. CDR3 size: 16 residues. CDR1 and CDR2 (germline): MDHEN, SYDVKM. The CDR3 sequence: CASKEFALGLGETQYF. The CDR3 DNA follows: TGTGCCAGCAAGGAGTTTGCCTTAGGCTTAGGAGAGACCCAGTACTTC.